This T cell receptor beta chain originates from a study of human T cells and chemical hapten exposure. As to time point: patch test 3, about 24 weeks after DPC sensitization. As for treatment: therapeutic diphenylcyclopropenone sensitization with weekly scalp DPC. Patch tests were applied only after blood draws. Patients had alopecia, were aged 18 to 70, and were not pregnant. Whole-study findings and limits: Alopecia in the donors means their immune response may deviate from healthy people's.

Unique molecular identifiers were attached to individual cDNA molecules during library preparation. Via MiXCR, TCRdb re-called the RACE reads, giving one row per CDR3 protein. The table lists about 97,000 distinct CDR3 sequences, around a quarter of them singletons. Note on this clonotype: No antigen is known for it.

Trimming removed 1 base at V and 5 bases at J, with 18 bases between. This CDR3 has 18 amino acids. The germline V gene has CDR1 MNHEY and CDR2 SMNVEV (reference sequence). The origin of this receptor is a man in his forties or fifties with alopecia areata. Some clones in this sample may be carry-over from other donors' samples. Specimen: whole blood, collected in connection with sensitization to the hapten diphenylcyclopropenone (DPC). J is TRBJ1-6 and V is TRBV27, with a tentative D call TRBD1 (6 bases). CDR3 DNA sequence: TGTGCCAGCAGTTTATATGTCAGGAGGGGGTTAAATAATTCACCCCTCCACTTT. Amino acid sequence: CASSLYVRRGLNNSPLHF.